These 2 T cell receptor beta chains originate from one sample sequenced in a study of blood T cell repertoires in COVID-19. Assay: immunoSEQ multiplex PCR; the TCRdb copy retains only in-frame clones and omits some. The sample records a few hundred thousand clones, around 86% being singletons. Sequencing was carried out using peripheral blood. These receptors all stem from a woman in her thirties with active or convalescent COVID-19.

The chain is built from TRBV4-2 and TRBJ1-1; 7 bases align to TRBD1. Per germline, CDR1 LGHNA and CDR2 YNFKEQ. The J segment lost 3 bases and the V segment lost 4 bases, leaving 5 bases of the junction unmatched. The CDR3 extends over 14 amino acids. In DNA, the CDR3 is TGTGCCAGCAGCCGTGACAGGGCGGACACTGAAGCTTTCTTT. Its protein is CASSRDRADTEAFF.

The rearrangement joins TRBV5-1 to TRBJ1-4; perhaps TRBD1 as D (5 bases). Germline V lookup: CDR1 SGHRS, CDR2 YFSETQ. V lost 2 bases and J 8 bases, leaving 10 bases between the germline ends. The CDR3 is made up of 13 amino acids. CDR3 region: CASSFQQGEKLFF. The CDR3 region has the DNA TGCGCCAGCAGCTTCCAGCAGGGAGAAAAACTGTTTTTT.